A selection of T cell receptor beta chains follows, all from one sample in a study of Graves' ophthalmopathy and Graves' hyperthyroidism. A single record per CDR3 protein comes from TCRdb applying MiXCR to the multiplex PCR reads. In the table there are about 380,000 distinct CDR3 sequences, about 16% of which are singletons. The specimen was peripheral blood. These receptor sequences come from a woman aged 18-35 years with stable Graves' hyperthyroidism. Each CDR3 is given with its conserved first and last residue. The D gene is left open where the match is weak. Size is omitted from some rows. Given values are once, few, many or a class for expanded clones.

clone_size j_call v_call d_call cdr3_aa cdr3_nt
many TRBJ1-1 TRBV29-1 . CSVEHRAAGTEAFF TGCAGCGTTGAACACAGGGCAGCGGGAACTGAAGCTTTCTTT
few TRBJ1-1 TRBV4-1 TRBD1 CASSQGLLRGRPEAFF TGCGCCAGCAGCCAGGGACTCCTAAGGGGGCGACCTGAAGCTTTCTTT
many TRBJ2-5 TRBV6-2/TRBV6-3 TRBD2 CASSYSKREMYQETQYF TGTGCCAGCAGTTACTCGAAGCGGGAGATGTACCAAGAGACCCAGTACTTC
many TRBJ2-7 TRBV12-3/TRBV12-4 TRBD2 CASSSLRGENERYF TGTGCCAGCAGTTCCCTCCGGGGGGAGAACGAGCGGTACTTC
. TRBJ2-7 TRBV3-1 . CASSQLQLYEQYF TGTGCCAGCAGCCAATTGCAACTCTACGAGCAGTACTTC
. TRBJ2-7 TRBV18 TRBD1 CASSPDRARSYEQYF TGTGCCAGCTCACCAGACAGGGCTCGGAGCTACGAGCAGTACTTC
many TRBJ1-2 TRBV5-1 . CASSLGLIVAGHGYTF TGCGCCAGCAGCTTGGGACTGATCGTGGCAGGGCATGGCTACACCTTC
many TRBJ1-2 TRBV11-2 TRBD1 CASSLGDSYGYTF TGTGCCAGCAGCTTAGGGGACAGTTATGGCTACACCTTC
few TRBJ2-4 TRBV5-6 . CASNLFGEGFPENIQYF TGTGCCAGCAACCTATTTGGAGAGGGGTTCCCAGAGAACATTCAGTACTTC
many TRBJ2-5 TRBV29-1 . CSVEGYQETQYF TGCAGCGTTGAAGGGTACCAAGAGACCCAGTACTTC
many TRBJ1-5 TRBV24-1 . CATSDSGYEDQPQHF TGTGCCACCAGTGATTCTGGGTACGAGGATCAGCCCCAGCATTTT
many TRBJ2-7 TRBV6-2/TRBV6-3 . CASSSRQPPYEQYF TGTGCCAGCAGTTCCCGACAGCCTCCCTACGAGCAGTACTTC
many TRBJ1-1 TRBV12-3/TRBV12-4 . CASSWGRSNTEAFF TGTGCCAGCAGTTGGGGCAGATCGAACACTGAAGCTTTCTTT
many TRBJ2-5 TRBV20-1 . CSARVKDSASGAETQYF TGCAGTGCTAGAGTTAAGGATTCTGCCTCAGGGGCAGAGACCCAGTACTTC
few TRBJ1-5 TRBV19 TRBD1 CASSIDGQDNQPQHF TGTGCCAGTAGTATAGATGGACAGGACAATCAGCCCCAGCATTTT
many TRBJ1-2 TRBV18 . CASSPKAGMGYTF TGTGCCAGCTCACCGAAGGCAGGGATGGGCTACACCTTC
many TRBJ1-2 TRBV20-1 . CSARGLTGSGYGYTF TGCAGTGCTAGAGGCCTTACAGGGAGCGGATACGGCTACACCTTC
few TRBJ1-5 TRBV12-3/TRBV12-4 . CASNTGFGSNQPQHF TGTGCCAGCAACACAGGTTTTGGAAGCAATCAGCCCCAGCATTTT
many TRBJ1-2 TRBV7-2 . CASSLDRGGGYTF TGTGCCAGCAGCTTAGATAGGGGAGGGGGCTACACCTTC
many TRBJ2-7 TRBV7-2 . CASSLRGGAGVYEQYF TGTGCCAGCAGCTTACGTGGGGGGGCTGGTGTCTACGAGCAGTACTTC
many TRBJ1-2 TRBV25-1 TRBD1 CASSQHQGARGYTF TGTGCCAGCAGCCAACACCAGGGGGCCAGGGGCTACACCTTC
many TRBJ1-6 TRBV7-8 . CASSTSLNFNSPLHF TGTGCCAGCAGCACGAGCTTGAATTTTAATTCACCCCTCCACTTT
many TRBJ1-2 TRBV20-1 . CSAREVGRDYGYTF TGCAGTGCTAGAGAGGTGGGGAGGGACTATGGCTACACCTTC
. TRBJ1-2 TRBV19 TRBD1 CASSTPGTGGIEDYGYTF TGTGCCAGTAGTACCCCCGGGACAGGGGGCATCGAGGACTATGGCTACACCTTC
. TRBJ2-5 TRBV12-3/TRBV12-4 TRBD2 CASSYSGGYQETQYF TGTGCCAGCAGTTATAGCGGGGGGTACCAAGAGACCCAGTACTTC
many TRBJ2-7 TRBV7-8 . CASSRDGYEQYF TGTGCCAGCAGCCGAGACGGCTACGAGCAGTACTTC
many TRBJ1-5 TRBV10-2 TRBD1 CASSESPRSGTGVNQPQHF TGCGCCAGCAGTGAGTCCCCCCGCTCCGGGACAGGGGTGAATCAGCCCCAGCATTTT
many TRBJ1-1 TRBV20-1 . CSARRGLNTEAFF TGCAGTGCTAGGCGCGGCTTGAACACTGAAGCTTTCTTT
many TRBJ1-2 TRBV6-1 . CASGGRNYGYTF TGTGCCAGCGGCGGACGCAACTATGGCTACACCTTC
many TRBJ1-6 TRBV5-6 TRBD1 CASSLNPGQGNSPLHF TGTGCCAGCAGCTTGAACCCGGGACAGGGCAATTCACCCCTCCACTTT
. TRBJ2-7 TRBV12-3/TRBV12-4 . CASSQVYLYDQYF TGTGCCAGCAGTCAAGTCTACCTCTACGATCAGTACTTC
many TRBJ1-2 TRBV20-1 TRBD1 CSAKPGTDYGYTF TGCAGTGCTAAACCTGGGACAGATTATGGCTACACCTTC
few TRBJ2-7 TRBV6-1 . CASSPGFGFREQYF TGTGCCAGCAGCCCTGGTTTCGGTTTCCGCGAGCAGTACTTC
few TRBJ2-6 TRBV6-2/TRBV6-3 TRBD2 CASSYWTSGVLTF TGTGCCAGCAGTTACTGGACTAGCGGGGTCCTGACTTTC
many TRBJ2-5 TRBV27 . CASSRTIQETQYF TGTGCCAGCTCCCGAACCATTCAAGAGACCCAGTACTTC
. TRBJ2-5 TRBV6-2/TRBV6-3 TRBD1 CASDSARGPETQYF TGTGCCAGCGACTCGGCCAGGGGGCCTGAGACCCAGTACTTC
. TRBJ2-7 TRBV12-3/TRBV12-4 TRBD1 CASSPGTGRYEQYF TGTGCCAGCAGCCCCGGGACAGGGCGGTACGAGCAGTACTTC
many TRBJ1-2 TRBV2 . CASTYSGATGYGYTF TGTGCCAGCACTTATAGCGGAGCTACAGGGTATGGCTACACCTTC
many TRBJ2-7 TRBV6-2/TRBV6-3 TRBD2 CASSYSTSGDFYEQYF TGTGCCAGCAGTTACTCGACTAGCGGGGATTTTTACGAGCAGTACTTC
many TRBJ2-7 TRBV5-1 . CASSLAAAPSYEQYF TGCGCCAGCAGCTTGGCCGCCGCGCCAAGCTACGAGCAGTACTTC
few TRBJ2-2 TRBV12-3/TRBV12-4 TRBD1 CATKGQGAPGELFF TGTGCCACCAAGGGACAGGGAGCTCCCGGGGAGCTGTTTTTT
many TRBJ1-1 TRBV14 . CASSQVMGIAFF TGTGCCAGCAGCCAAGTTATGGGTATAGCTTTCTTT
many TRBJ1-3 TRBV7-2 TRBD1 CASSLRDRNSGNTIYF TGTGCCAGCAGCTTACGGGACAGGAACTCTGGAAACACCATATATTTT
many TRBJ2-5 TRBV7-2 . CASSLDPVGFQETQYF TGTGCCAGCAGCTTAGACCCCGTCGGGTTTCAAGAGACCCAGTACTTC
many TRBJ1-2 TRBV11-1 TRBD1 CASSLGGTGVDYGYTF TGTGCCAGCAGCTTAGGGGGCACAGGGGTGGACTATGGCTACACCTTC
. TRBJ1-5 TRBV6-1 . CARTGQIINQPQHF TGTGCCAGAACGGGACAAATAATAAATCAGCCCCAGCATTTT
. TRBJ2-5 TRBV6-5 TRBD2 CASSYIGGGPGETQYF TGTGCCAGCAGTTACATCGGGGGGGGGCCGGGAGAGACCCAGTACTTC
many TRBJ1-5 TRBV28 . CASHYSSNQPQHF TGTGCCAGCCATTACAGTAGCAATCAGCCCCAGCATTTT
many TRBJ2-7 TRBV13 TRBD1 CASSFLGTGHYEQYF TGTGCCAGCAGCTTCCTAGGGACAGGGCACTACGAGCAGTACTTC
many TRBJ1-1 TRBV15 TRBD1 CATSREFAGGLNTEAFF TGTGCCACCAGCAGAGAGTTCGCAGGGGGCTTGAACACTGAAGCTTTCTTT
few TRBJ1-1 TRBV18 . CASSPFPGSGQGEAFF TGTGCCAGCTCACCTTTTCCGGGATCAGGGCAGGGTGAAGCTTTCTTT
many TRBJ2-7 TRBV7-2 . CASSFDGYEQYF TGTGCCAGCAGCTTCGACGGCTACGAGCAGTACTTC
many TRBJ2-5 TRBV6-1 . CASSGVGGQETQYF TGTGCCAGCAGTGGGGTGGGGGGACAAGAGACCCAGTACTTC
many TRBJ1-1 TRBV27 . CASSLYDSTEAFF TGTGCCAGCAGTTTATACGACAGCACTGAAGCTTTCTTT
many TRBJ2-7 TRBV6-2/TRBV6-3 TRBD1 CASTRLGQGAYEQYF TGTGCCAGCACCCGCCTCGGACAGGGAGCCTACGAGCAGTACTTC
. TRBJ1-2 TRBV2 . CASSEDGRKLGYTF TGTGCCAGCAGTGAAGATGGCCGAAAATTGGGCTACACCTTC
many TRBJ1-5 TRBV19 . CASSWGGNSNQPQHF TGTGCCAGTAGTTGGGGGGGGAATAGCAATCAGCCCCAGCATTTT
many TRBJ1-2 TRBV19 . CASTLGGRYGYTF TGTGCCAGTACCCTCGGGGGGCGGTATGGCTACACCTTC
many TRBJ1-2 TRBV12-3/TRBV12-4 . CASHSTVNYGYTF TGTGCCAGCCACTCGACGGTAAACTATGGCTACACCTTC